This T cell receptor beta chain was captured in a study of vaccination and CD4 T cells after COVID-19. Study-level information: Two of the convalescents were Hispanic, and convalescents were six males and four females. No peptide, an HIV-1 Nef pool, or a CEFX pool was what each control culture received.

Deletions cut 6 bases from V and 4 bases from J, with 18 bases between. Germline values: CDR1 DFQATT, CDR2 SNEGSKA (reference sequence). This CDR3 spans 15 amino acids. Scientists ran DNA taken from cultured CD4+ T cells through the Oncomine TCR Beta short-read assay for sequencing. TCRdb independently ran MiXCR on the PCR reads; one entry per CDR3 protein. Among tens of thousands of distinct CDR3 sequences, less than 70% were seen once, and the ten largest hold 6.5% to 10%. A remark on this clonotype: Its target is not known.

Regarding treatment: 10-day PBMC culture with coronavirus spike peptide pools or control peptides (ViraFEST assay). ViraFEST grew antigen-specific T cells using peptide pools, then sequenced TCRs. The origin of this receptor is a human donor who had recovered from COVID-19. The V gene is TRBV20-1, the J gene TRBJ2-2; the D gene is possibly TRBD2 (7 bases). Sequenced input: CD4+ T cells from blood, cultured in vitro. In DNA, the CDR3 is TGCAGTGCCCTAGGGGGGGGAGCGGGCACCGGGGAGCTGTTTTTT. Translated: CSALGGGAGTGELFF.